This entry describes one T cell receptor (beta chain). This sample was included in a study of T cell changes during pregnancy in multiple sclerosis. Generated by immunoSEQ multiplex PCR, the TCRdb table keeps only in-frame clones and is missing some. The profile shows tens of thousands of clones, 92% of them singletons. The CDR3 length is 13 residues. Germline V gene sequence: CDR1 MNHEY, CDR2 SMNVEV (reference sequence). V lost 3 bases, J lost 8 bases, and 3 bases stayed unmatched. This chain links TRBV27 with TRBJ2-2; TRBD2 matches 7 bases. The source of this sequence is a female donor with multiple sclerosis, enrolled in a pregnancy study. The input for sequencing was CD8+ T cells from peripheral blood mononuclear cells, taken in the third trimester of pregnancy. The CDR3 protein is CASSFSLAGELFF. As DNA, the CDR3 is TGTGCCAGCAGTTTCTCACTAGCGGGGGAGCTGTTTTTT.